This T cell receptor (beta chain) came from a study of T-cell reconstitution after alpha-beta-depleted transplantation in children. As concerns this clonotype: Its target is unknown.

Points from the study as a whole: From surviving recipient T cells and thymic progenitors came the high day-60 TCRbeta diversity observed in some patients.

Losses at the gene ends were 4 bases for V and 5 bases for J; bases not matched to a gene: 14. Germline CDR1 DFQATT, CDR2 SNEGSKA (reference sequence). This CDR3 has 16 amino acids. Using unique molecular identifiers, the investigators prepared the TCRbeta library. TCRdb processed the PCR reads anew with MiXCR; each CDR3 protein has one entry. The sample lists about 58,000 distinct CDR3 sequences; less than 55% were seen once. The J gene is TRBJ2-5, the V gene TRBV20-1, with TRBD2 matching over 9 bases. The sequences come from PBMCs, mostly from graft donor cells, collected 360 days after TCRalphabeta/CD19-depleted stem cell transplant. This clonotype was sampled from a male patient younger than 18 who had a stem cell transplant for acute lymphoblastic leukemia, so the T cells may come from the graft donor. CDR3 loop: CSATLLLAGAGETQYF. The CDR3, as DNA: TGCAGTGCTACCCTCTTATTAGCGGGAGCGGGGGAGACCCAGTACTTC.